Listed here are 22 T cell receptor beta chains from one sample, sequenced in a study of blood T cell repertoires in COVID-19. The table came from immunoSEQ multiplex PCR; TCRdb's copy has only in-frame clones and leaves some out. The data hold 150,000 to 180,000 clones, with over 65% observed a single time. Specimen: peripheral blood. These receptors all come from a man at least 80 years old with acute or convalescent COVID-19.

The chain couples TRBV2 to TRBJ2-3; D remains unclear. Between the trimmed V and J ends, which lost 4 bases and 0 bases, there was a span of 17 bases. This CDR3 has 17 amino acids. Germline values: CDR1 SNHLY, CDR2 FYNNEI. CDR3 sequence reads: CASSAHPPGSSTDTQYF. The CDR3 nucleotides read TGTGCCAGCAGTGCCCACCCCCCGGGTTCTAGCACAGATACGCAGTATTTT.

This clone appeared a few times. The V and J genes are TRBV6-5 and TRBJ1-3, with TRBD1 matching 9 bases. Germline trimming cut 6 bases from V and 2 bases from J; bases unmatched to any gene: 5. The CDR3 sequence is 15 residues long. Looked up from germline, CDR1 is MNHEY and CDR2 is SVGAGI. In nucleotides, the CDR3 is TGTGCCAGCAGGCCAACAGGGGGCACTGGAAACACCATATATTTT. It specifies CASRPTGGTGNTIYF.

This clone has a single count. The chain combines TRBV5-6 with TRBJ1-3; 10 positions agree with TRBD1. Germline V gene data show CDR1 as SGHDT and CDR2 as YYEEEE. Trimming at V came to 3 bases and at J to 2 bases, leaving 8 bases not matched to a gene. This CDR3 comprises 17 residues. CDR3 in DNA: TGTGCCAGCAGCTGGAGGACAGGGGGAATAACTGGAAACACCATATATTTT. Its protein is CASSWRTGGITGNTIYF.

This chain joins TRBV6-4 and TRBJ2-3; TRBD1 matches at 10 bases. CDR1 and CDR2 from the germline V gene are MRHNA and SNTAGT. Losses at the gene ends were 0 bases for V and 7 bases for J; bases not matched to a gene: 7. The CDR3 is 16 residues long. CDR3 residues: CASSDSGTGASNTQYF. As DNA, the CDR3 is TGTGCCAGCAGTGACTCCGGGACAGGGGCTTCAAATACGCAGTATTTT.

The rearrangement links TRBV7-2 to TRBJ2-7, with D perhaps matching TRBD1 (6 bases). The CDR3 is 16 residues long. With 1 base removed from V and 4 bases from J, the gap between germline ends came to 17 bases. Germline lookup yields CDR1 SGHTA and CDR2 FQGNSA. CDR3 nucleotides: TGTGCCAGCAGCTTAGTACAGGGCCGTGGTGGGTACGAGCAGTACTTC. This sequence encodes CASSLVQGRGGYEQYF.

This rearrangement joins TRBV19 to TRBJ2-5; TRBD1 aligns across 9 bases. The CDR3 is made up of 14 amino acids. The V segment lost 1 base and the J segment 7 bases; nucleotides outside the gene matches: 4. The V gene's germline CDR1 is LNHDA and CDR2 SQIVND (reference sequence). For the CDR3, the DNA is TGTGCCAGTAGTATAGCGGGGACAGGGACGACCCAGTACTTC. It codes for CASSIAGTGTTQYF.

The V call is TRBV5-8, the J call TRBJ1-1; a possible D gene is TRBD1 (6 bases). Germline V lookup: CDR1 SGHTS, CDR2 YDEGEE. CDR3 length: 14 amino acids. The V end lost 3 bases, the J end lost 3 bases, and 12 bases lay between the germline ends. The CDR3 loop reads CASSWTELHTEAFF. The CDR3 region has the DNA TGTGCCAGCAGCTGGACAGAACTACACACTGAAGCTTTCTTT.

This chain uses TRBV24-1 with TRBJ1-2; no definite D call. The germline gives CDR1 KGHDR, CDR2 SFDVKD. Between the trimmed V and J ends, which lost 4 bases and 7 bases, there was a span of 12 bases. There are 13 residues in the CDR3. This chain's CDR3 is CATSDLRYSGYTF. CDR3 bases: TGTGCCACCAGTGACCTTCGGTACTCTGGCTACACCTTC.

This chain connects TRBV5-1 to TRBJ2-3; D unclear. V lost 0 bases and J lost 2, with 13 bases in between. The CDR3 is 16 amino acids. CDR1 and CDR2 from the germline V gene are SGHRS and YFSETQ. CDR3 protein: CASSLGVTGPTDTQYF. The DNA for the CDR3 is TGCGCCAGCAGCTTGGGGGTCACTGGGCCCACAGATACGCAGTATTTT.

The chain carries TRBV7-8 and TRBJ2-2, with 9 bases identical to TRBD1. J was trimmed by 2 bases and V by 5 bases; bases with no gene match: 6. CDR1 is SGHVS, CDR2 FQNEAQ, per germline. The CDR3 sequence is 16 residues long. CDR3: CASSGLGQGNTGELFF. The CDR3 DNA reads as TGTGCCAGCAGCGGATTGGGACAGGGAAACACCGGGGAGCTGTTTTTT. Supplemented by reference TRBV7-8 and TRBJ2-2, the full variable domain reads GAGVSQSPRYKVAKRGQDVALRCDPISGHVSLFWYQQALGQGPEFLTYFQNEAQLDKSGLPSDRFFAERPEGSVSTLKIQRTQQEDSAVYLCASSGLGQGNTGELFFGEGSRLTVL.

This chain uses TRBV3-1 (or the pseudogene TRBV3-2) with TRBJ1-1; no clear D gene. CDR1 LGHDT and CDR2 YNNKEL come from the germline V gene (reference sequence). The CDR3 has 13 residues. Trimming shortened V by 2 bases and J by 4 bases, and 8 bases separated the two germline ends. The DNA of the CDR3 is TGTGCCAGCAGCCAACTTCTTAGCACTGAAGCTTTCTTT. It is translated as CASSQLLSTEAFF.

The rearrangement links TRBV5-1 to TRBJ2-5, with 8 nucleotides matching TRBD2. CDR3 length: 17 amino acids. Germline V gene data show CDR1 as SGHRS and CDR2 as YFSETQ. After removal of 4 bases from V and 4 bases from J, the junction contained 15 bases not matched to a gene. In DNA, the CDR3 is TGCGCCAGCAGCCCCGGGGGGGCTAGCGTTCTGTCAGAGACCCAGTACTTC. This codes for CASSPGGASVLSETQYF.

The CDR3, as DNA: TGTGCCAGCAACCCGTTTTGGGGCGGGGCTGAAGCTTTCTTT. This sequence encodes CASNPFWGGAEAFF. This chain uses TRBV6-5 with TRBJ1-1; D is perhaps TRBD1 (5 bases). Trimming removed 7 bases at V and 6 bases at J, with 18 bases between. The germline CDR1 and CDR2 sequences are MNHEY and SVGAGI. CDR3 length equals 14 residues.

A few counts support this clone. The V call is TRBV18, the J call TRBJ2-2; 11 bases line up with TRBD1. Germline V gene lookup returns CDR1 KGHSH and CDR2 LQKENI. The trim removed 3 bases at V and 5 bases at J, leaving 5 bases unmatched. The CDR3 runs 16 residues. CDR3 in DNA: TGTGCCAGCTCACCGCGGGACAGGGGGGATACCGGGGAGCTGTTTTTT. Its translation: CASSPRDRGDTGELFF.

The chain uses TRBV19 and TRBJ1-2; 7 positions match TRBD1. Trimming cost V 4 bases and J 2 bases; bases outside gene matches: 4. This CDR3 is 14 amino acids long. In germline, CDR1 is LNHDA, CDR2 SQIVND (reference sequence). CDR3: CASSTGDSNYGYTF. As DNA, the CDR3 is TGTGCCAGTAGTACCGGGGACAGCAACTATGGCTACACCTTC.

This clone has just one count. This chain connects TRBV24-1 to TRBJ2-3; 10 nucleotides align to TRBD2. V trimming: 9 bases; J trimming: 3 bases; junction bases outside the gene matches: 5. CDR3 length equals 14 residues. Germline V gene sequence: CDR1 KGHDR, CDR2 SFDVKD. CDR3: CATGSGGQTDTQYF. The DNA of the CDR3 is TGTGCCACCGGTAGCGGGGGGCAGACAGATACGCAGTATTTT.

The chain is built from TRBV7-3 and TRBJ2-2, with 7 bases matching TRBD1. Per the germline V gene, CDR1 is SGHTA and CDR2 is FQGTGA. The CDR3 loop spans 15 amino acids. Germline trimming cut 4 bases from V and 6 bases from J; bases unmatched to any gene: 8. The CDR3 nucleotides are TGTGCCAGCAGCTCAACCGGGACAGAGGCCGGGGAGCTGTTTTTT. Translated: CASSSTGTEAGELFF.

The chain joins TRBV6-6 to TRBJ1-2; D not certain. The CDR3 totals 12 residues. Germline V gene sequence: CDR1 MNHNY, CDR2 SVGAGI (reference sequence). V lost 6 bases to trimming and J lost 8 bases, with 13 bases between them. The CDR3 loop is CASSSPEGGYTF. The CDR3 DNA is TGTGCCAGCAGCTCCCCGGAGGGCGGCTACACCTTC.

The table lists this clone with a few counts. The rearrangement links TRBV30 to TRBJ1-4; 8 positions agree with TRBD1. Looked up from germline, CDR1 is GTSNPN and CDR2 is SVGIG (reference sequence). CDR3 size: 13 residues. The J segment lost 7 bases and the V segment lost 5 bases, leaving 6 bases of the junction unmatched. For the CDR3, the DNA is TGTGCCTGGGGACAGGGCCGGCTTGAAAAACTGTTTTTT. Translated, it gives CAWGQGRLEKLFF.

The chain couples TRBV6-5 to TRBJ2-7; D remains ambiguous. V dropped 4 bases and J dropped 3 bases, with 10 bases sitting between them. The CDR3 has 13 residues. Germline values: CDR1 MNHEY, CDR2 SVGAGI. The CDR3 nucleotides read TGTGCCAGCAGTTTCGGTCCGGGCTACGAGCAGTACGTC. Residues: CASSFGPGYEQYV.

This chain joins TRBV6-4 and TRBJ1-6; TRBD1 matches at 9 bases. The CDR3 extends over 13 amino acids. Per the germline V gene, CDR1 is MRHNA and CDR2 is SNTAGT. V was pared by 6 bases and J by 6 bases, with 0 bases of the junction left unmatched. This CDR3 is CASRGQGNSPLHF. CDR3 coding DNA: TGTGCCAGCAGGGGACAGGGTAATTCACCCCTCCACTTT.

The chain joins TRBV14 to TRBJ2-7, with 13 nucleotides matching TRBD2. Trimming removed 4 bases from V and 2 bases from J; junction bases left unmatched: 8. CDR1 and CDR2 (germline): SGHDN, FVKESK. The CDR3 has 17 residues. CDR3 amino acids: CASSPWTSGGLTYEQYF. The CDR3 coding sequence is TGTGCCAGCAGCCCCTGGACTAGCGGGGGATTAACCTACGAGCAGTACTTC.